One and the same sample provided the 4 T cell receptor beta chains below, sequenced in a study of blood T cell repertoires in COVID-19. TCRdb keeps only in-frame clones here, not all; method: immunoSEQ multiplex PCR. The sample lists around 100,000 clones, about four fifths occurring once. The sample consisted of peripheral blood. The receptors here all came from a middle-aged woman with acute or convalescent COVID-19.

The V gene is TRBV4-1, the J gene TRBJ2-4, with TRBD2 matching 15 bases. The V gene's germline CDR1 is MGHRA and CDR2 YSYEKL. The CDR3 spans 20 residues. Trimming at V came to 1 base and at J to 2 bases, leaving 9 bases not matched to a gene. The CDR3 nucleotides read TGCGCCAGCAGCCAAGGAGGACTAGCGGGGGGGCTGCGGTCCAAAAACATTCAGTACTTC. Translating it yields CASSQGGLAGGLRSKNIQYF.

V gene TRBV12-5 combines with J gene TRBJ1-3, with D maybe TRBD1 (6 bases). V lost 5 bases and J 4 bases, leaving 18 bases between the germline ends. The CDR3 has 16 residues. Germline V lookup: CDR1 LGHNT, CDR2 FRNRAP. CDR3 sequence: CASGDPMGARGNTIYF. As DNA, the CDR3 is TGTGCTAGTGGTGATCCGATGGGGGCGAGAGGAAACACCATATATTTT.

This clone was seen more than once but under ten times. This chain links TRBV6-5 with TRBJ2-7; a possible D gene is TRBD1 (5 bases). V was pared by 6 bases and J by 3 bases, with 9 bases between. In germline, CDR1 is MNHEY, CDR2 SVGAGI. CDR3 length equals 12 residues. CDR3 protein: CASSVTDYEQYF. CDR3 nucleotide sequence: TGTGCCAGCAGCGTGACAGACTACGAGCAGTACTTC.

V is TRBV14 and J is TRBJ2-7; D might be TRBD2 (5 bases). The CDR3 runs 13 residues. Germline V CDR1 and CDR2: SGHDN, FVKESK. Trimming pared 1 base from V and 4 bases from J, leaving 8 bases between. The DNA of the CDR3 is TGTGCCAGCAGCCAAGGAGGAGGATACGAGCAGTACTTC. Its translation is CASSQGGGYEQYF. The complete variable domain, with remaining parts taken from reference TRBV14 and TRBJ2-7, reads EAGVTQFPSHSVIEKGQTVTLRCDPISGHDNLYWYRRVMGKEIKFLLHFVKESKQDESGMPNNRFLAERTGGTYSTLKVQPAELEDSGVYFCASSQGGGYEQYFGPGTRLTVT.